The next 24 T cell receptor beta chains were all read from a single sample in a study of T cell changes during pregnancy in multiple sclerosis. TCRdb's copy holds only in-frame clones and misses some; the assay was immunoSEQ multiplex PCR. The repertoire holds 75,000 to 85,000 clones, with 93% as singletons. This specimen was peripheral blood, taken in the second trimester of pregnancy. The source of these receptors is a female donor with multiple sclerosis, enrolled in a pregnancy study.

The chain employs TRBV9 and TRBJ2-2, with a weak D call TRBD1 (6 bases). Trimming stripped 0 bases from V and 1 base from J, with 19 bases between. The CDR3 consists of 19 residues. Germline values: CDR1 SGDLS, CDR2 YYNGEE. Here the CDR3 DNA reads TGTGCCAGCAGCGTAGGATTCCAAACAGGGTTAGGGAACACCGGGGAGCTGTTTTTT. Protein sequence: CASSVGFQTGLGNTGELFF.

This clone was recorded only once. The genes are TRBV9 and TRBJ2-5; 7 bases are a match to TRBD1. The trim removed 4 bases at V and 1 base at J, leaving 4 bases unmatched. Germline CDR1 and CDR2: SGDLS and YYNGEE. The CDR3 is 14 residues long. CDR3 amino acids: CASSTGTAQETQYF. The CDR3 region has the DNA TGTGCCAGCAGCACCGGGACAGCCCAAGAGACCCAGTACTTC.

The CDR3 spells CSAPSLGADLNEQFF. In DNA form, the CDR3 reads TGCAGCGCTCCCAGCTTGGGGGCGGATCTCAATGAGCAGTTCTTC. The chain is built from TRBV29-1 and TRBJ2-1; TRBD1 is a possible D gene (6 bases). V shed 7 bases and J shed 6 bases, with 22 bases lying between them. This CDR3 has 15 residues. In germline, CDR1 is SQVTM, CDR2 ANQGSEA.

CDR3 nucleotide sequence: TGTGCCAGCAGCTTCCGGGATCAAAAGGCGCAGTACTTC. Translating it yields CASSFRDQKAQYF. The chain joins TRBV5-6 to TRBJ2-7; a weak D match, TRBD2 (5 bases). Per germline, CDR1 SGHDT and CDR2 YYEEEE. The length of the CDR3 is 13 residues. Trimming left V 2 bases short and J 9 bases short, with 15 bases between.

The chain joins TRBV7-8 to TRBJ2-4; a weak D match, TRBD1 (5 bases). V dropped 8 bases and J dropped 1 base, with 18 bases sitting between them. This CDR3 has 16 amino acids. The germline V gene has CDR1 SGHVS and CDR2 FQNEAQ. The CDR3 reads CASSLGQGSAKNIQYF. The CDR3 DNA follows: TGTGCCAGCTCCTTGGGGCAGGGATCGGCCAAAAACATTCAGTACTTC.

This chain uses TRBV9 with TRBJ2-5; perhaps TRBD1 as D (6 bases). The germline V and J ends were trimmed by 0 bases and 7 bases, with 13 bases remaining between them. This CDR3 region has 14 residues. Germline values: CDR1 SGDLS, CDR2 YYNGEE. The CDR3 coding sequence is TGTGCCAGCAGCGTAGAGGACAGTTCGGCGACCCAGTACTTC. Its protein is CASSVEDSSATQYF.

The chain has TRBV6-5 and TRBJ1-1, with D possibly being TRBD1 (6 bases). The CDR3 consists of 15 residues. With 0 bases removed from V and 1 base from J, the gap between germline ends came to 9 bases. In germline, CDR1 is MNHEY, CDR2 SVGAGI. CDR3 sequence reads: CASSYSMDRNTEAFF. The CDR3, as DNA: TGTGCCAGCAGTTACTCGATGGACAGGAACACTGAAGCTTTCTTT.

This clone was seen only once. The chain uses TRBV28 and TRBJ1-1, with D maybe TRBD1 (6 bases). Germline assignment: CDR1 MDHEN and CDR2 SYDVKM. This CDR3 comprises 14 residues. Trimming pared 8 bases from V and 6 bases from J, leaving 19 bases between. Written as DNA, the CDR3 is TGTGCCAGCCGAGTCGGGGGGGCGGCCGCTGAAGCTTTCTTT. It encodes CASRVGGAAAEAFF.

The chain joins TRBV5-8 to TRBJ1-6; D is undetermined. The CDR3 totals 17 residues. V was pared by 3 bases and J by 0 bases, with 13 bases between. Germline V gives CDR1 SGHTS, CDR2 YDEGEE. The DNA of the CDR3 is TGTGCCAGCAGCTGGGCGACCGAAAACTCCTATAATTCACCCCTCCACTTT. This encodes CASSWATENSYNSPLHF.

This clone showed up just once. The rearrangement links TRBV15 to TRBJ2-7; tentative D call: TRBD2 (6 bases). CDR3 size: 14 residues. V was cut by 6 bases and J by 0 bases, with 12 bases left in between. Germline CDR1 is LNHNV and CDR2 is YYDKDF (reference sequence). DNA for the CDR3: TGTGCCACCAGTGGCGGGGCGTCCTCCTACGAGCAGTACTTC. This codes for CATSGGASSYEQYF.

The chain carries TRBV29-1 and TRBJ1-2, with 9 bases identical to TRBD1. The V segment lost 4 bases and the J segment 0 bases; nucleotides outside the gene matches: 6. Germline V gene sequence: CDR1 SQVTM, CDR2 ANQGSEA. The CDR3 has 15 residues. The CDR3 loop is CSVVTGQGSNYGYTF. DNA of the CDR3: TGCAGCGTTGTTACTGGACAGGGGTCTAACTATGGCTACACCTTC.

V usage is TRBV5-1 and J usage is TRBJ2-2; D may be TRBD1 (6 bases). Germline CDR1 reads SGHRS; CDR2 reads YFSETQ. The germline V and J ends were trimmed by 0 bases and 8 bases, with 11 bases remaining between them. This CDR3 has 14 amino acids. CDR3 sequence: CASSLGQGSGELFF. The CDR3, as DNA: TGCGCCAGCAGCTTGGGCCAGGGGAGTGGGGAGCTGTTTTTT.

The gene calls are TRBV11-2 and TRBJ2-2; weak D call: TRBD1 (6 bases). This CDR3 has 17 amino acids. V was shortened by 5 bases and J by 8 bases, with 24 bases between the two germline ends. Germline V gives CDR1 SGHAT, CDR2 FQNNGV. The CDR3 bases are TGTGCCAGCAGCCCACAACTGGGGGCCAGGATTGAAGGGGAGCTGTTTTTT. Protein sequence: CASSPQLGARIEGELFF.

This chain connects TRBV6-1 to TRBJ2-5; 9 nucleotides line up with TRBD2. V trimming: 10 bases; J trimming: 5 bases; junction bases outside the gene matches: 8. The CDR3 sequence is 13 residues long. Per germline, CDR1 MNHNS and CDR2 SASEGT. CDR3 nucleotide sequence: TGTGCCATTAGGGTAGCGGGGGTGGAGACCCAGTACTTC. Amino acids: CAIRVAGVETQYF.

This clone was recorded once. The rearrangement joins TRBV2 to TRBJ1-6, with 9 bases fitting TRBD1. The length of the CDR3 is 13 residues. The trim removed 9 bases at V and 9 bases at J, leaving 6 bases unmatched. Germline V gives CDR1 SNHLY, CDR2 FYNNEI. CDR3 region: CARRDRASSPLHF. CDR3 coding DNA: TGTGCCAGGCGGGACAGGGCTTCTTCACCCCTCCACTTT.

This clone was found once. This CDR3 is CASRTFANTGELFF. CDR3 bases: TGTGCCAGCAGGACATTCGCGAACACCGGGGAGCTGTTTTTT. The chain is built from TRBV6-5 and TRBJ2-2; no definite D call. Germline loops: CDR1 MNHEY, CDR2 SVGAGI. This CDR3 is built from 14 residues. Trimming stripped 6 bases from V and 0 bases from J, with 8 bases between.

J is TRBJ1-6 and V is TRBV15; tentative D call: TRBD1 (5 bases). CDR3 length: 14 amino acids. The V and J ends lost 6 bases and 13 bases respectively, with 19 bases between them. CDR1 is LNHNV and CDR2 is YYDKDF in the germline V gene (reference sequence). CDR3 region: CATSLTGKFVPLHF. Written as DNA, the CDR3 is TGTGCCACCAGTCTCACAGGCAAATTCGTTCCCCTCCACTTT.

CDR3 bases: TGTGCCAGCACCCAGATTTGGACAGGGATTGATAGATACTCCTACGAGCAGTACTTC. It translates to CASTQIWTGIDRYSYEQYF. The V gene is TRBV5-6, the J gene TRBJ2-7, with 8 bases aligning to TRBD1. The V and J ends lost 6 bases and 0 bases, in that order; junction bases with no gene match: 20. Germline V gene data show CDR1 as SGHDT and CDR2 as YYEEEE. CDR3 length: 19 amino acids.

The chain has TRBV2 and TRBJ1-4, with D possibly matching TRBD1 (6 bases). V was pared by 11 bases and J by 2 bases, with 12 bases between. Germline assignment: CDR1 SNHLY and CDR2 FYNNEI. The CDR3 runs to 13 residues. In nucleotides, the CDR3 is TGTGCCGGTGGACAGACGACTAATGAAAAACTGTTTTTT. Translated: CAGGQTTNEKLFF.

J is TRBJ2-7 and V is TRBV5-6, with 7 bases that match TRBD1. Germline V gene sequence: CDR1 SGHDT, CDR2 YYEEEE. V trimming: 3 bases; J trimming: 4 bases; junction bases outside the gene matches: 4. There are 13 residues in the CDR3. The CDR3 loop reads CASSYGTAYEQYF. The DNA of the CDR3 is TGTGCCAGCAGCTACGGGACAGCGTACGAGCAGTACTTC.

Here the CDR3 reads CASSVASSGDYNEQFF. CDR3 DNA: TGTGCCAGCAGCGTAGCGTCTAGCGGGGACTACAATGAGCAGTTCTTC. The chain joins TRBV9 to TRBJ2-1; TRBD2 agrees at 9 bases. The CDR3 runs to 16 residues. Germline CDR1 reads SGDLS; CDR2 reads YYNGEE. Trimming cost V 0 bases and J 3 bases; bases outside gene matches: 4.

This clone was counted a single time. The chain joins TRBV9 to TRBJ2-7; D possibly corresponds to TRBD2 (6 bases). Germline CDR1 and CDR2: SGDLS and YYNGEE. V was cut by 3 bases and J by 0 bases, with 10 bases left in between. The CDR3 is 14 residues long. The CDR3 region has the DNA TGTGCCAGCAGCGAAGCGGGCTACTCCTACGAGCAGTACTTC. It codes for CASSEAGYSYEQYF.

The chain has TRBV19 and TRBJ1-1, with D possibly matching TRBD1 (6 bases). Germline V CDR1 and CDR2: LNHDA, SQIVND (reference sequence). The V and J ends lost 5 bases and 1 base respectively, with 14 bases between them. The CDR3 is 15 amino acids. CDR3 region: CASSAEGGRNTEAFF. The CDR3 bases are TGTGCCAGTAGTGCGGAGGGGGGGCGGAACACTGAAGCTTTCTTT.

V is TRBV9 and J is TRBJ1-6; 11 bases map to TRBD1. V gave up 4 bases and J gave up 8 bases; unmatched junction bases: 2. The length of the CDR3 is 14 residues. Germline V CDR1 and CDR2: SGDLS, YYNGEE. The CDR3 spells CASSRGQGDSPLHF. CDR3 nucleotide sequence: TGTGCCAGCAGCAGGGGACAGGGGGATTCACCCCTCCACTTT.